This TCR beta chain is from a study of control samples from healthy donors and cancer patients. Assay used: immunoSEQ multiplex PCR; TCRdb lists only in-frame clones, some missing. The data contain roughly 90,000 clones, roughly four fifths of them singletons. This CDR3 contains 14 residues. Trimming removed 1 base from V and 7 bases from J, with 14 bases in between. CDR1 SGHTA and CDR2 FQGNSA come from the germline V gene. Sequenced sample: blood. The receptor was derived from a woman aged 55-70 years in good health. The chain couples TRBV7-2 to TRBJ2-7, with D possibly called TRBD1 or TRBD2 (5 bases each). The CDR3: CASSLGGNLGEQYF. The CDR3 region has the DNA TGTGCCAGCAGCTTAGGGGGGAACCTTGGGGAGCAGTACTTC.